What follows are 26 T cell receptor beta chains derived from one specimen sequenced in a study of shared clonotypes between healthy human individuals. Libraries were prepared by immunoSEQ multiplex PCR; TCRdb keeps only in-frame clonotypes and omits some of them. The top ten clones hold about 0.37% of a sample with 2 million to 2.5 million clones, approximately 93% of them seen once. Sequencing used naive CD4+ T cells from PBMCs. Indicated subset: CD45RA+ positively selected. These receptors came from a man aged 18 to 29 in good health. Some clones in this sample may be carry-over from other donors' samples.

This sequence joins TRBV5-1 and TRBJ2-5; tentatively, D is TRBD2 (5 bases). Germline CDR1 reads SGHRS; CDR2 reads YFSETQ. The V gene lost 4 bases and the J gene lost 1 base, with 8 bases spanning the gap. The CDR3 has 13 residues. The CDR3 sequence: CASSPLAQETQYF. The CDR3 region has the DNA TGCGCCAGCAGCCCCCTAGCCCAAGAGACCCAGTACTTC.

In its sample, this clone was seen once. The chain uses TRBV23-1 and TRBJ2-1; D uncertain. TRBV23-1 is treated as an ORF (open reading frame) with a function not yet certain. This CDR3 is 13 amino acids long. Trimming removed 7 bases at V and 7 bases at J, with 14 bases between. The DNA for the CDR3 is TGCGCCAGCACTACCGGGCTGGGGAATGAGCAGTTCTTC. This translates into CASTTGLGNEQFF.

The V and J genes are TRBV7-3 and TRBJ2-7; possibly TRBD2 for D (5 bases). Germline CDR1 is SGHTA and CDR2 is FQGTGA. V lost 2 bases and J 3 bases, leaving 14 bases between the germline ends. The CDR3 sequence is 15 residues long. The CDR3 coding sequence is TGTGCCAGCAGCTTAGGGAGCGGAGGTCGCTACGAGCAGTACTTC. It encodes CASSLGSGGRYEQYF.

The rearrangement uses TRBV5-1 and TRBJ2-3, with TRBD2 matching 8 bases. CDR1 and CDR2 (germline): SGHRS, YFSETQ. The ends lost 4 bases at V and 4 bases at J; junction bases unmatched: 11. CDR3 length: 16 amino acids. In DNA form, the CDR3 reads TGCGCCAGCAGCCTCGGACTAGCCGGGTGGCCAGATACGCAGTATTTT. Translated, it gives CASSLGLAGWPDTQYF. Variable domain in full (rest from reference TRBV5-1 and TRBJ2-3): KAGVTQTPRYLIKTRGQQVTLSCSPISGHRSVSWYQQTPGQGLQFLFEYFSETQRNKGNFPGRFSGRQFSNSRSEMNVSTLELGDSALYLCASSLGLAGWPDTQYFGPGTRLTVL.

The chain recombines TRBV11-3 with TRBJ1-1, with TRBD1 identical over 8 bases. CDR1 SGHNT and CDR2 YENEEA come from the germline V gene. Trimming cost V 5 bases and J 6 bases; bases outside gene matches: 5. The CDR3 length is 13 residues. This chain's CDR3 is CASSPRTGSEAFF. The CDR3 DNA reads TGTGCCAGCAGCCCCCGGACAGGGTCTGAAGCTTTCTTT. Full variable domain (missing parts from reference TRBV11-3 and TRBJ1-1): EAGVVQSPRYKIIEKKQPVAFWCNPISGHNTLYWYLQNLGQGPELLIRYENEEAVDDSQLPKDRFSAERLKGVDSTLKIQPAELGDSAVYLCASSPRTGSEAFFGQGTRLTVV.

The CDR3 protein is CASSDLLPRRTGDEQFF. CDR3 in DNA: TGTGCCAGCAGTGACCTCCTCCCCAGACGCACAGGGGATGAGCAGTTCTTC. The V call is TRBV25-1, the J call TRBJ2-1; TRBD1 matches 7 bases. The germline gives CDR1 MGHDK, CDR2 SYGVNS. This CDR3 contains 17 residues. After removal of 3 bases from V and 8 bases from J, the junction contained 16 bases not matched to a gene.

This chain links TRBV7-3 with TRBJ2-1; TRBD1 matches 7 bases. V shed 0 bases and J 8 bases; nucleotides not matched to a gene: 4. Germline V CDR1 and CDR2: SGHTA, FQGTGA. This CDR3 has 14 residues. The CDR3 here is CASSLTLGGYEQFF. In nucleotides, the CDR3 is TGTGCCAGCAGCTTAACCCTAGGGGGCTATGAGCAGTTCTTC.

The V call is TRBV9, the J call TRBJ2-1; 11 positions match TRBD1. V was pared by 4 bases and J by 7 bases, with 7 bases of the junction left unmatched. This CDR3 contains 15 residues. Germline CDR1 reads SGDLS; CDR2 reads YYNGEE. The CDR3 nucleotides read TGTGCCAGCAGCTCAACCGGGACAGGGGGGAATGAGCAGTTCTTC. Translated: CASSSTGTGGNEQFF.

The CDR3 DNA reads as TGTGCCAGCAGCGAAGGCGCAGTCTCCTACAATGAGCAGTTCTTC. Protein product: CASSEGAVSYNEQFF. The genes are TRBV7-3 and TRBJ2-1; D not resolved. V was cut by 5 bases and J by 0 bases, with 11 bases left in between. CDR1 is SGHTA and CDR2 is FQGTGA in the germline V gene. This CDR3 has 15 residues. Variable domain in full (rest from reference TRBV7-3 and TRBJ2-1): GAGVSQTPSNKVTEKGKYVELRCDPISGHTALYWYRQSLGQGPEFLIYFQGTGAADDSGLPNDRFFAVRPEGSVSTLKIQRTERGDSAVYLCASSEGAVSYNEQFFGPGTRLTVL.

The CDR3 nucleotides are TGTGCCAGCAGTTTATTGGGCAGGGGGGTTGAAAAACTGTTTTTT. Its protein product is CASSLLGRGVEKLFF. V usage is TRBV28 and J usage is TRBJ1-4; 7 bases map to TRBD1. There are 15 residues in the CDR3. J lost 7 bases, V lost 1 base, and 6 bases had no gene match. Germline assignment: CDR1 MDHEN and CDR2 SYDVKM.

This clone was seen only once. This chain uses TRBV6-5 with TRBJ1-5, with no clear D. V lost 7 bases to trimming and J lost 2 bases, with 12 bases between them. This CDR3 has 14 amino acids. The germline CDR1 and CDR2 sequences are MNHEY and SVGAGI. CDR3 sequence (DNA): TGTGCCAGCAAGGAGGGTCCGGGCAATCAGCCCCAGCATTTT. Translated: CASKEGPGNQPQHF.

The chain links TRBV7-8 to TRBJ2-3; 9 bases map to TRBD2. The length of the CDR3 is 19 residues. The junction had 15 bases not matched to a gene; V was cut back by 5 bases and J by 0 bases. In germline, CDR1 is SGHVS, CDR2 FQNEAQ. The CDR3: CASSGSTSGLQTSTDTQYF. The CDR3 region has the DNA TGTGCCAGCAGCGGCTCGACTAGCGGCCTTCAGACTAGCACAGATACGCAGTATTTT.

The CDR3 coding sequence is TGTGCCAGCAGGACGATCTTGAAGGGCTACACCTTC. Amino acids: CASRTILKGYTF. The rearrangement uses TRBV6-1 and TRBJ1-2; D is unresolved. V was pared by 6 bases and J by 8 bases, with 13 bases between. From germline, CDR1 is MNHNS and CDR2 SASEGT. This CDR3 spans 12 amino acids.

This chain's CDR3 is CASAEPQAGFSYEQYF. CDR3 bases: TGTGCTAGTGCCGAGCCACAAGCGGGGTTCTCCTACGAGCAGTACTTC. V is TRBV12-5 and J is TRBJ2-7; 7 bases match TRBD2. This CDR3 spans 16 amino acids. V was pared by 7 bases and J by 0 bases, with 12 bases of the junction left unmatched. In germline, CDR1 is LGHNT, CDR2 FRNRAP.

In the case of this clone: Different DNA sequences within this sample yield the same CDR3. CDR3 in amino acids: CAWSVRGEKLFF. CDR3 nucleotides: TGTGCCTGGAGTGTCCGGGGAGAAAAACTGTTTTTT. The genes are TRBV30 and TRBJ1-4; D gene uncertain. CDR1 is GTSNPN, CDR2 SVGIG, per germline (reference sequence). This CDR3 is 12 amino acids long. Trimming cost V 0 bases and J 8 bases, with 7 bases left between them.

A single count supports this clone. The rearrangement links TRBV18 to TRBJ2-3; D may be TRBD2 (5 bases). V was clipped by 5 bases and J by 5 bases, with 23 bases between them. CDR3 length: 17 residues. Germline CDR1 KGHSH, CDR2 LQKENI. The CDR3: CASSGVVMAAGGDTQYF. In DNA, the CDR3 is TGTGCCAGCTCAGGGGTTGTTATGGCCGCCGGAGGAGATACGCAGTATTTT.

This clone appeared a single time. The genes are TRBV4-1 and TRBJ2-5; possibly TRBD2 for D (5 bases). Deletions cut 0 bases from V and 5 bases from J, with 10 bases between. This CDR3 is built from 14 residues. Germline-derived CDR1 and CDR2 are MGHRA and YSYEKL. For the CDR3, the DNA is TGCGCCAGCAGCCAAGATCAACTAGGTGAGACCCAGTACTTC. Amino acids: CASSQDQLGETQYF.

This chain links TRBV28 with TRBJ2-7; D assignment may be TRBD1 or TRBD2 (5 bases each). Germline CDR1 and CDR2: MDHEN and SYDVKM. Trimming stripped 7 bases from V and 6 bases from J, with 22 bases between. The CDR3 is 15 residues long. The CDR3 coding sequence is TGTGCCAGCACCCTGGCTATCGGCACAGGAGGCGAGCAGTACTTC. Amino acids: CASTLAIGTGGEQYF.

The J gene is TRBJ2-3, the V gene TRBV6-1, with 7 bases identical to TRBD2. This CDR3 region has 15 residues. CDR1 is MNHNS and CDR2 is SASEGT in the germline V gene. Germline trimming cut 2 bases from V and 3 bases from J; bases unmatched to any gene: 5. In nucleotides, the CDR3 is TGTGCCAGCAGTGAACTAGCGGTGGGGACAGATACGCAGTATTTT. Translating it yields CASSELAVGTDTQYF.

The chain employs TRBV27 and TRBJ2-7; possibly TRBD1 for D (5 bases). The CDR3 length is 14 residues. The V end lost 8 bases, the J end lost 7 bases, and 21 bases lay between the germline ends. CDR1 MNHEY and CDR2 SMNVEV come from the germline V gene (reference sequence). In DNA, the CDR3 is TGTGCCAGCGGTAGGGGTACGATCCCTGAGGAGCAGTACTTC. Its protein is CASGRGTIPEEQYF.

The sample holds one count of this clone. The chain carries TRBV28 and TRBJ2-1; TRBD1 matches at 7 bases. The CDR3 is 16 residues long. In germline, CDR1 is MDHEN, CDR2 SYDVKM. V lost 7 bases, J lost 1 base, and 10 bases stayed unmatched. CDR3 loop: CASTPGGIRSYNEQFF. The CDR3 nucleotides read TGTGCCAGCACCCCAGGGGGTATCAGGTCCTACAATGAGCAGTTCTTC.

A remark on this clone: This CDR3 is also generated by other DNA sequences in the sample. This CDR3 is CASSLDPNTEAFF. The CDR3 region has the DNA TGTGCCAGCAGCTTGGACCCGAACACTGAAGCTTTCTTT. The genes are TRBV5-5 and TRBJ1-1; no clear D. V lost 0 bases, J lost 1 base, and 4 bases lay in between. This CDR3 has 13 residues. From germline, CDR1 is SGHKS and CDR2 YYEKEE (reference sequence).

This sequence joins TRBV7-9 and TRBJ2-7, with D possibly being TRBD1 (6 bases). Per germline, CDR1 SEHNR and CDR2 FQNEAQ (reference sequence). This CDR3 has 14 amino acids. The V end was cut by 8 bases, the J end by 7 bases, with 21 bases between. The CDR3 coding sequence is TGTGCCAGCCCTCCGGCCCAGGGGACCCAGGAGCAGTACTTC. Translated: CASPPAQGTQEQYF.

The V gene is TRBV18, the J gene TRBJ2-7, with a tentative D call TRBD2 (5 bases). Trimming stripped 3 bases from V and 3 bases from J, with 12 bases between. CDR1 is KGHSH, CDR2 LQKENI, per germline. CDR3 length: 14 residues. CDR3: CASSPEPGSYEQYF. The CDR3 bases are TGTGCCAGCTCACCTGAACCGGGGAGCTACGAGCAGTACTTC.

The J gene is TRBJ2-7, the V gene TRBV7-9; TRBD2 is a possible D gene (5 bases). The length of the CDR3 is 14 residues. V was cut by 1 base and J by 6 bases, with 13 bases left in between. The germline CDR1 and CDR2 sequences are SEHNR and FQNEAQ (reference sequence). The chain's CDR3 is CASSLGVSRGEQYF. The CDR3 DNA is TGTGCCAGCAGCTTAGGGGTCAGTCGGGGCGAGCAGTACTTC.

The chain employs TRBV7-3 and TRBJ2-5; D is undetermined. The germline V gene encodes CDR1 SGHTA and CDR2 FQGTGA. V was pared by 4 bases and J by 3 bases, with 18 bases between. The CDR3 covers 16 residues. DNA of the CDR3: TGTGCCAGCAGCTCGGGCGGATGGGAACAAGAAGAGACCCAGTACTTC. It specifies CASSSGGWEQEETQYF.